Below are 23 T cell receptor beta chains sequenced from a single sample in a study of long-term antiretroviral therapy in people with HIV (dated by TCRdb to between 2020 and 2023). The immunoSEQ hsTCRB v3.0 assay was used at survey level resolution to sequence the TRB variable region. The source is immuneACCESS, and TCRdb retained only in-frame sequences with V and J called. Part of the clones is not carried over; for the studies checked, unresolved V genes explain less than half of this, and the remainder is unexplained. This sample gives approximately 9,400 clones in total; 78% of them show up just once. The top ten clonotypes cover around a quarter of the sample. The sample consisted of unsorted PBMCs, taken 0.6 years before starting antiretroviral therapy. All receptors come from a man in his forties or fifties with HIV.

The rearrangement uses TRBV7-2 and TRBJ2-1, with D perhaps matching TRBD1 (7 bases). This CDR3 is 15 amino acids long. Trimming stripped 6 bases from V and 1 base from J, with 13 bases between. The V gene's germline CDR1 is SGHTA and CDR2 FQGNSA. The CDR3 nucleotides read TGTGCCAGCAGAAGGGCAGGGGGGTCCTACAATGAGCAGTTCTTC. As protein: CASRRAGGSYNEQFF.

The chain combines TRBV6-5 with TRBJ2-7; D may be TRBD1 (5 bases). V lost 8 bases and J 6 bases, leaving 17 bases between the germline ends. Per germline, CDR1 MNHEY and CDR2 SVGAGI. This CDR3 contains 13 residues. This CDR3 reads CASRRERGSEQYF. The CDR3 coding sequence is TGTGCCAGCCGCAGGGAAAGGGGTAGCGAGCAGTACTTC.

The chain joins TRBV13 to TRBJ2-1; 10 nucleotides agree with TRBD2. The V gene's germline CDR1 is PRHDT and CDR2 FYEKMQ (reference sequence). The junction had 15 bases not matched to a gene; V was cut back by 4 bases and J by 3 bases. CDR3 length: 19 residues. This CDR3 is CASSSYSVASGGVYNEQFF. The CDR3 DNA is TGTGCCAGCAGCTCCTACTCGGTGGCTAGCGGGGGAGTCTACAATGAGCAGTTCTTC.

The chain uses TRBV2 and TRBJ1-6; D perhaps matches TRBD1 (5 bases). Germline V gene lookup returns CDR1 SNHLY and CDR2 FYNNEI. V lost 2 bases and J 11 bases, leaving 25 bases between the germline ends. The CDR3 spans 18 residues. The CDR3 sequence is CASSELYRTNAGIPPLHF. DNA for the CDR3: TGTGCCAGCAGTGAATTGTACCGGACAAACGCTGGGATTCCACCCCTCCACTTT.

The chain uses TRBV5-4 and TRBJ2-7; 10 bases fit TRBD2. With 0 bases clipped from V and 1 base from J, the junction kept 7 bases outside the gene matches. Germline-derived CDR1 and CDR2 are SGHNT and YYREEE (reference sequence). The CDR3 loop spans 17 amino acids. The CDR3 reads CASSLVAGGGTSYEQYF. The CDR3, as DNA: TGTGCCAGCAGCTTGGTAGCGGGGGGAGGGACGTCCTACGAGCAGTACTTC.

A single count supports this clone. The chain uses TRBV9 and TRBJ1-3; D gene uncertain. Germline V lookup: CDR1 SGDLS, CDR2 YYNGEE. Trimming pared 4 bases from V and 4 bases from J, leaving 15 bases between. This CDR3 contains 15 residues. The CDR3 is CASSPLSRTGNTIYF. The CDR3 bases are TGTGCCAGCAGCCCCCTGTCGAGAACAGGAAACACCATATATTTT.

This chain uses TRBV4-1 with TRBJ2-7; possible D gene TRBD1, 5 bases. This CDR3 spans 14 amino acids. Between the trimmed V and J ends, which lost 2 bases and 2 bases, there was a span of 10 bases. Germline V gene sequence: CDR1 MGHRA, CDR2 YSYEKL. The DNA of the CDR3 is TGCGCCAGCAGCCAAAGCAGGGTGGCCTACGAGCAGTACTTC. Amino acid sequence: CASSQSRVAYEQYF.

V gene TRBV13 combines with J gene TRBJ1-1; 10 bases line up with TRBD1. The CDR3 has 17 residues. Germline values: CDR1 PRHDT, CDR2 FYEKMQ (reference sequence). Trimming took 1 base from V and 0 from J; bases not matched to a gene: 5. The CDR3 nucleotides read TGTGCCAGCAGCTTAGTAGGGACAGGGGTCCTGAACACTGAAGCTTTCTTT. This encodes CASSLVGTGVLNTEAFF.

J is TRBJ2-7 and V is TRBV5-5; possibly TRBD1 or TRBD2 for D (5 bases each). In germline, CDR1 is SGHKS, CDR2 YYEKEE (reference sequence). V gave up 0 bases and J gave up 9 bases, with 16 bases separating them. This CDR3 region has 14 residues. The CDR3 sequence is CASSLGDHTVGQYF. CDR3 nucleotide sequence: TGTGCCAGCAGCTTGGGGGACCACACCGTGGGGCAGTACTTC.

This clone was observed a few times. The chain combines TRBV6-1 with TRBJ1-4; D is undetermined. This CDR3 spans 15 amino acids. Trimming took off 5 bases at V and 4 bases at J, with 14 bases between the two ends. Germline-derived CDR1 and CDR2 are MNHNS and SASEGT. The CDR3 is CASSLRAGFNEKLFF. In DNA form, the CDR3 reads TGTGCCAGCAGTCTAAGGGCGGGGTTTAATGAAAAACTGTTTTTT.

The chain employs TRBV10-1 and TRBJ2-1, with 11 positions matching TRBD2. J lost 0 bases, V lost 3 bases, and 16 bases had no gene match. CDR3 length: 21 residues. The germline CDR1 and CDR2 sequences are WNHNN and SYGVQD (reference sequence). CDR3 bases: TGCGCCAGCAGTGAATCTGGGGGCAAGGGACTAGCGGAGAGCTCCTACAATGAGCAGTTCTTC. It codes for CASSESGGKGLAESSYNEQFF.

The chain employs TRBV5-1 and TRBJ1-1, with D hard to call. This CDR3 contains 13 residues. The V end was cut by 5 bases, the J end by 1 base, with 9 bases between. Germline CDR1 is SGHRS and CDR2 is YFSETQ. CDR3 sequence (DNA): TGCGCCAGCAGTGCCGACGGGAACACTGAAGCTTTCTTT. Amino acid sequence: CASSADGNTEAFF.

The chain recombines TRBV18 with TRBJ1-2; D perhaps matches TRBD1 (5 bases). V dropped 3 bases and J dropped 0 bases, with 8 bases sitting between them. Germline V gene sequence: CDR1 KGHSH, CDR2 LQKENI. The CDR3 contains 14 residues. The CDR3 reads CASSPGTSNYGYTF. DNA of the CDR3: TGTGCCAGCTCACCCGGGACCTCTAACTATGGCTACACCTTC.

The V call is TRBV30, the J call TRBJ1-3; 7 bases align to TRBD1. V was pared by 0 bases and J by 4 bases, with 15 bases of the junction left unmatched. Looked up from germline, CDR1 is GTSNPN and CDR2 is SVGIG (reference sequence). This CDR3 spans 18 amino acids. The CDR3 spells CAWSVREINRGAGNTIYF. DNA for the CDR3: TGTGCCTGGAGTGTACGAGAGATAAACAGGGGAGCGGGAAACACCATATATTTT. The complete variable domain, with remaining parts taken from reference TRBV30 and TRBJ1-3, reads SQTIHQWPATLVQPVGSPLSLECTVEGTSNPNLYWYRQAAGRGLQLLFYSVGIGQISSEVPQNLSASRPQDRQFILSSKKLLLSDSGFYLCAWSVREINRGAGNTIYFGEGSWLTVV.

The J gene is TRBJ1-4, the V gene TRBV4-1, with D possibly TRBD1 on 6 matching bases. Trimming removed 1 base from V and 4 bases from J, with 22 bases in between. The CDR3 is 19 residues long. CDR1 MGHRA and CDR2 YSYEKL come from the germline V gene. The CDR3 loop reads CASSQGPGRGGGVNEKLFF. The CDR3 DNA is TGCGCCAGCAGCCAAGGCCCGGGGAGGGGAGGGGGGGTTAATGAAAAACTGTTTTTT.

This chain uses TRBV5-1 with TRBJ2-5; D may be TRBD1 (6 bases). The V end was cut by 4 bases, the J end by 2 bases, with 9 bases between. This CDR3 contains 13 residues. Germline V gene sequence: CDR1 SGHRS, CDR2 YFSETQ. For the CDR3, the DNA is TGCGCCAGCAGCCTTGGACAGCAAGAGACCCAGTACTTC. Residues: CASSLGQQETQYF.

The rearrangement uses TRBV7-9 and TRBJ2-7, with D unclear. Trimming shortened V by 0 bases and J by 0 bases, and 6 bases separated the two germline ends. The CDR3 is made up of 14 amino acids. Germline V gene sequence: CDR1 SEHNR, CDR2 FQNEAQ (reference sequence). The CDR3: CASSLAGNSYEQYF. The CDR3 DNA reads TGTGCCAGCAGCTTAGCAGGAAACTCCTACGAGCAGTACTTC.

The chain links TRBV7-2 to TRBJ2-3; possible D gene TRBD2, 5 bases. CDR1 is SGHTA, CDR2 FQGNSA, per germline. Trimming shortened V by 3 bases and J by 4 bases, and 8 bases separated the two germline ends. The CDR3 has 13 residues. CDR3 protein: CASSFGEADTQYF. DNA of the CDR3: TGTGCCAGCAGCTTCGGGGAAGCAGATACGCAGTATTTT.

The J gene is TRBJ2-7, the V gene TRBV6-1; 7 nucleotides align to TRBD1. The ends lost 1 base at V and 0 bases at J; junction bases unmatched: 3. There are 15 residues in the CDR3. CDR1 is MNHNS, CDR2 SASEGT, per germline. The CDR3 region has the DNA TGTGCCAGCAGTGAAGAGGGGGACAGCTCCTACGAGCAGTACTTC. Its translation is CASSEEGDSSYEQYF.

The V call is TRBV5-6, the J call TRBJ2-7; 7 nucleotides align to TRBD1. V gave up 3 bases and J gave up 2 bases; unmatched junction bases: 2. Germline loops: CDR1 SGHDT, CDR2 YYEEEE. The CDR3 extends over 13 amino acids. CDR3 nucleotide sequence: TGTGCCAGCAGCTGGGGACAGCCCTACGAGCAGTACTTC. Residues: CASSWGQPYEQYF.

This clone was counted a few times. The CDR3 spells CASSLSGESNTGELFF. The CDR3 DNA follows: TGCGCCAGCAGCTTAAGCGGGGAAAGCAACACCGGGGAGCTGTTTTTT. V is TRBV4-1 and J is TRBJ2-2, with TRBD2 identical over 7 bases. V shed 5 bases and J 2 bases; nucleotides not matched to a gene: 8. Germline V gives CDR1 MGHRA, CDR2 YSYEKL. The CDR3 has 16 amino acids.

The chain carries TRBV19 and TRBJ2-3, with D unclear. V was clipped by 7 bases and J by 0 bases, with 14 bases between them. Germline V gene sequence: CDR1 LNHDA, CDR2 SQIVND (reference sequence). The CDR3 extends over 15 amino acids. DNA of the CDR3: TGTGCCAGTACAGCCAGGCAAGCTAGCACAGATACGCAGTATTTT. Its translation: CASTARQASTDTQYF.

The DNA for the CDR3 is TGTGCCAGCAGGACGGAAGCTTACTATGGCTACACCTTC. This codes for CASRTEAYYGYTF. The chain couples TRBV6-5 to TRBJ1-2; D is unclear. Germline-derived CDR1 and CDR2 are MNHEY and SVGAGI. The CDR3 is 13 residues long. V was pared by 6 bases and J by 3 bases, with 11 bases between.